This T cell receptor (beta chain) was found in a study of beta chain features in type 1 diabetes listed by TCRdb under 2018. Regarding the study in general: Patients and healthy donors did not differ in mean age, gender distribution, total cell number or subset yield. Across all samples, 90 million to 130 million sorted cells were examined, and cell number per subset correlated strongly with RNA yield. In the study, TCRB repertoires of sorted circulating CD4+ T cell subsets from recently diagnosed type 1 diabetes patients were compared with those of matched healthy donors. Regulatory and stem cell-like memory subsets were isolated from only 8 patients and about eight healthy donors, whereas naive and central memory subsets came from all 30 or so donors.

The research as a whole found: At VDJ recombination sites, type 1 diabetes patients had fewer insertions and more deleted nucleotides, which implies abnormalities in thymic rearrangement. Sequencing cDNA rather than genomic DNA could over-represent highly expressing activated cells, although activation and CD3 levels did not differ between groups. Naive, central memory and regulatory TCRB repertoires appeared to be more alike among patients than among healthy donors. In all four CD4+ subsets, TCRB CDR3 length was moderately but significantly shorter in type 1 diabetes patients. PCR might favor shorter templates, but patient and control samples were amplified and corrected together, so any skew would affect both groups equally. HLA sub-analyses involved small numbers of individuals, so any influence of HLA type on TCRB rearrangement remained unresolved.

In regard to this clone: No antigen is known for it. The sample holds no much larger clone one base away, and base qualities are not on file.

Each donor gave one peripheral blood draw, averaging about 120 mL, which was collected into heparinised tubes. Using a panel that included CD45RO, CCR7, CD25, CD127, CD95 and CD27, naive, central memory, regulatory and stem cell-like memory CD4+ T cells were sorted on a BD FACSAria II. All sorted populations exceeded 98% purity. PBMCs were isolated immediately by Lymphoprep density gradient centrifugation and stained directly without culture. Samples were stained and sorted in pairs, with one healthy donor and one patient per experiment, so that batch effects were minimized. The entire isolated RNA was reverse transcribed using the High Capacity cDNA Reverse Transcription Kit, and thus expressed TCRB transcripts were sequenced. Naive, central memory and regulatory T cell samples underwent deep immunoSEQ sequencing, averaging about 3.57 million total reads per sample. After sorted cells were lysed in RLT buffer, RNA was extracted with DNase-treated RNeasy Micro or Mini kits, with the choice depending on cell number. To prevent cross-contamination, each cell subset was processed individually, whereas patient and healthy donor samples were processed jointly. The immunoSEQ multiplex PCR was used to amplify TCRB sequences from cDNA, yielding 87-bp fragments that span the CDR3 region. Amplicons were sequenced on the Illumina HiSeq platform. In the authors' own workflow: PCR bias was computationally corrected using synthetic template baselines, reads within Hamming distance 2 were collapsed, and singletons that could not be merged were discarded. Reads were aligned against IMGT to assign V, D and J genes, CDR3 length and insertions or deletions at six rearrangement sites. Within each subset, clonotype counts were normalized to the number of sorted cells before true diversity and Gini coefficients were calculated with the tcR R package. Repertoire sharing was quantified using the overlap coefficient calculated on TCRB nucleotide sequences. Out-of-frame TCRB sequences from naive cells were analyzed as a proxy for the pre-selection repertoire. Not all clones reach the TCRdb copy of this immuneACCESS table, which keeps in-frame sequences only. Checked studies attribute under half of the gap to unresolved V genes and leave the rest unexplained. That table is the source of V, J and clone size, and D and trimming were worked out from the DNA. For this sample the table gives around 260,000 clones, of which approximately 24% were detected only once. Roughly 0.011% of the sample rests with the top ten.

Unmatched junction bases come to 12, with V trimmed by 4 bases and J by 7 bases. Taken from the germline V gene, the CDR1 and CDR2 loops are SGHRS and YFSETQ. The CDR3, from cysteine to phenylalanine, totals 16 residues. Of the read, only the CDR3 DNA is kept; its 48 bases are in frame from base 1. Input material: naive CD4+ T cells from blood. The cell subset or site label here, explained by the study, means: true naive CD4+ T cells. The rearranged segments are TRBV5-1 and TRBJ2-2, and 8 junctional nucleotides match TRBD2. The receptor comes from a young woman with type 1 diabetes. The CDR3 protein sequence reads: CASSGTSGSVNGELFF. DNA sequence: TGCGCCAGCAGCGGAACTAGCGGATCTGTTAACGGGGAGCTGTTTTTT.